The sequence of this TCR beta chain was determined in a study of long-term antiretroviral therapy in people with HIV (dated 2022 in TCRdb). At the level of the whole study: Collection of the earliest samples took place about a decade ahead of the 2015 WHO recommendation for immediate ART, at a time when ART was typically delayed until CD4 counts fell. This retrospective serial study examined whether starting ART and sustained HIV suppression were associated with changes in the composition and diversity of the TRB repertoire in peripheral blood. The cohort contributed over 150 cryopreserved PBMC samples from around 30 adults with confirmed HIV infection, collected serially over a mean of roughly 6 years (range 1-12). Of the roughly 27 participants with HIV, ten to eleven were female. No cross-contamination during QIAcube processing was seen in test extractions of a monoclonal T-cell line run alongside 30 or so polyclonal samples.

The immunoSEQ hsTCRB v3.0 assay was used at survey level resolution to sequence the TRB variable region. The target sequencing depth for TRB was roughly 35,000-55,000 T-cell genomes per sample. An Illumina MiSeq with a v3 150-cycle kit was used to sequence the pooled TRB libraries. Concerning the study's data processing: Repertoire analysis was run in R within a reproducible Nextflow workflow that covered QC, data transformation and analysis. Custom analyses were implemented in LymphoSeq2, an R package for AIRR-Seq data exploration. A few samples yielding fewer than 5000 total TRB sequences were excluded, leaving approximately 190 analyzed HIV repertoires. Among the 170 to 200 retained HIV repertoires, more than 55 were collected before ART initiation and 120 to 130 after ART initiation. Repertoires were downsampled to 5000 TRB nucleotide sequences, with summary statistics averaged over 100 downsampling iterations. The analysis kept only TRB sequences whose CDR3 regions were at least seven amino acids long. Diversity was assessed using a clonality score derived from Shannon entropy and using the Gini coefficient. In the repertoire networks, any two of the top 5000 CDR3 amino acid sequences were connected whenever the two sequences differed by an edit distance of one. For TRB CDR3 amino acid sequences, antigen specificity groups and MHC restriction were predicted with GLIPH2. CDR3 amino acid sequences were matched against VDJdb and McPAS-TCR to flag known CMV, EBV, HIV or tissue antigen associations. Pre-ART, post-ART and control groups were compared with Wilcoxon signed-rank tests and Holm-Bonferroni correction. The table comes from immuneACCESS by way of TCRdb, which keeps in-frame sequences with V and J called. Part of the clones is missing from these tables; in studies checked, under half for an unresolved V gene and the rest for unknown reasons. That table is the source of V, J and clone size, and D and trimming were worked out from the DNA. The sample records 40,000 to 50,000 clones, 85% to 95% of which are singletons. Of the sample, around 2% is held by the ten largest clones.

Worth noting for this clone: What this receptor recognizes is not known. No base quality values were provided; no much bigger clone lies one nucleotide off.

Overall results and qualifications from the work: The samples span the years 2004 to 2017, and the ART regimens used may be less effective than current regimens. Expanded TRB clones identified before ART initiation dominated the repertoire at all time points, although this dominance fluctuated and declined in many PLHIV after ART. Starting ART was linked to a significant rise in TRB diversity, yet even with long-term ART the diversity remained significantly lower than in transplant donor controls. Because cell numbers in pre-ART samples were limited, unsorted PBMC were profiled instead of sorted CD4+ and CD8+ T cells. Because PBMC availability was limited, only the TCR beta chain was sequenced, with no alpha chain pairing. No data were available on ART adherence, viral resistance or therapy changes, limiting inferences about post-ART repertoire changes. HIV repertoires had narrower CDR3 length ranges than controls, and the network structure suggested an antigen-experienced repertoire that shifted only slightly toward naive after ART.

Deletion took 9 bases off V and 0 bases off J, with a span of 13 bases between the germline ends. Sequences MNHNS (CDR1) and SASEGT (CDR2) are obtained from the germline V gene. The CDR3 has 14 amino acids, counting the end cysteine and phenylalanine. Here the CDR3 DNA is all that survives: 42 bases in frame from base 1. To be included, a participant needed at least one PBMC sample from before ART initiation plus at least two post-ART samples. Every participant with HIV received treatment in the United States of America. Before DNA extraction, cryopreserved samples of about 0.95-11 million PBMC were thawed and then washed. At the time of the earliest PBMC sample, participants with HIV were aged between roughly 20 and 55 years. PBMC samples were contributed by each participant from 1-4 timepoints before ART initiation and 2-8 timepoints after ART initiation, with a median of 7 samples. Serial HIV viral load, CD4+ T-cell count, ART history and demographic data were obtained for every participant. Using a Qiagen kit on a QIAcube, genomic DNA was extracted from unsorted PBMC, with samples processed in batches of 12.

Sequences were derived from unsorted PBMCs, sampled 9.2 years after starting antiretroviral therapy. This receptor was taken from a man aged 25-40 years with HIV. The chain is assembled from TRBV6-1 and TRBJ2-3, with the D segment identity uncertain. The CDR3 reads CASLRGSSTDTQYF. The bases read TGTGCCAGTCTGCGCGGATCTAGCACAGATACGCAGTATTTT.